This T cell receptor beta chain appears in the sequencing data of a study of blood T cell repertoires in COVID-19. Study information: Collection of acute and convalescent COVID-19 samples took place in the United States, Italy and Spain.

This table comes from immunoSEQ multiplex PCR, and its TCRdb copy is limited to in-frame clones, with some not included. Altogether approximately 270,000 clones are present, 86% being singletons, with the ten largest covering more than 1.5%. Trimming stripped 3 bases from V and 6 bases from J, with 9 bases between. The germline gives CDR1 MNHEY, CDR2 SMNVEV (reference sequence). The CDR3 is made up of 14 amino acids. Participants' own reports of clinical history determined their cohort assignment. Two negative PCRs, clearance, or symptom resolution were required of recovered Cohort 3 donors. The rearrangement uses TRBV27 and TRBJ1-6, with TRBD1 as a possible D gene (5 bases). The sequenced material came from PBMCs or T cells enriched from blood (not recorded which). The sequence was collected from a man aged 35 to 55 who had recovered from COVID-19. The CDR3 loop reads CASSFTGINSPLHF. In nucleotides, the CDR3 is TGTGCCAGCAGTTTTACAGGAATTAATTCACCCCTCCACTTT.